The 26 T cell receptor beta chains presented below share a single source sample, sequenced in a study of beta chain features in type 1 diabetes. Of the isolated RNA, all was reverse transcribed, and so the sequenced material was expressed TCRB transcripts. Clones were sequenced by immunoSEQ multiplex PCR, and TCRdb holds only the in-frame ones, with some missing. The table includes around 430,000 clones, 30% detected once. Sequencing was done on a sample of naive CD4+ T cells from blood. These receptors were collected from a man between 18 and 29 years old in good health.

This clone was detected only a few times. The V call is TRBV4-3, the J call TRBJ2-3, with 8 bases identical to TRBD2. CDR3 length: 16 residues. The germline CDR1 and CDR2 sequences are LGHNA and YSLEER. With 1 base clipped from V and 2 bases from J, the junction kept 5 bases outside the gene matches. CDR3 coding DNA: TGCGCCAGCAGCCAAGCTAGCGGGCCTTCCACAGATACGCAGTATTTT. Protein product: CASSQASGPSTDTQYF.

The V gene is TRBV4-2, the J gene TRBJ2-1; D possibly corresponds to TRBD2 (5 bases). Trimming shortened V by 1 base and J by 10 bases, and 17 bases separated the two germline ends. CDR3 length: 15 amino acids. Germline CDR1 and CDR2: LGHNA and YNFKEQ. The CDR3 region has the DNA TGTGCCAGCAGCCAAGCGGCTCCAGAGGGTTGGGAGCAGTTCTTC. Amino acids: CASSQAAPEGWEQFF.

The V call is TRBV29-1, the J call TRBJ2-7; a possible D gene is TRBD2 (5 bases). The V end was cut by 8 bases, the J end by 2 bases, with 13 bases between. This CDR3 spans 12 amino acids. Germline CDR1 and CDR2: SQVTM and ANQGSEA. The CDR3 coding sequence is TGCAGCATAACTTCGGGGACCTACGAGCAGTACTTC. Encoded protein: CSITSGTYEQYF.

The rearrangement joins TRBV15 to TRBJ2-7; D uncertain. Trimming took off 1 base at V and 1 base at J, with 11 bases between the two ends. Per the germline V gene, CDR1 is LNHNV and CDR2 is YYDKDF (reference sequence). The CDR3 runs 15 residues. CDR3: CATSRGRGNSYEQYF. The CDR3 nucleotides are TGTGCCACCAGCAGAGGACGAGGAAATTCCTACGAGCAGTACTTC.

A few counts support this clone. The V gene is TRBV30, the J gene TRBJ1-5, with 10 nucleotides matching TRBD1. The CDR3 length is 17 residues. Per the germline V gene, CDR1 is GTSNPN and CDR2 is SVGIG (reference sequence). V was clipped by 2 bases and J by 1 base; unmatched bases: 8. The CDR3 region is CAWSTDRGPGSNQPQHF. The CDR3, as DNA: TGTGCCTGGAGTACCGACAGGGGGCCTGGGAGCAATCAGCCCCAGCATTTT. Full variable domain (outside the CDR3, taken from reference TRBV30 and TRBJ1-5): SQTIHQWPATLVQPVGSPLSLECTVEGTSNPNLYWYRQAAGRGLQLLFYSVGIGQISSEVPQNLSASRPQDRQFILSSKKLLLSDSGFYLCAWSTDRGPGSNQPQHFGDGTRLSIL.

This rearrangement joins TRBV5-1 to TRBJ2-1, with 13 bases fitting TRBD2. The CDR3 totals 18 residues. Germline V gives CDR1 SGHRS, CDR2 YFSETQ. V shed 4 bases and J 5 bases; nucleotides not matched to a gene: 12. This chain's CDR3 is CASSPEGRLAGGNNEQFF. The CDR3 region has the DNA TGCGCCAGCAGCCCTGAAGGTCGACTAGCGGGAGGCAACAATGAGCAGTTCTTC.

The V call is TRBV2, the J call TRBJ1-2, with a weak D call TRBD1 (5 bases). This CDR3 contains 14 residues. With 4 bases removed from V and 7 bases from J, the gap between germline ends came to 16 bases. The germline V gene has CDR1 SNHLY and CDR2 FYNNEI. As DNA, the CDR3 is TGTGCCAGCAGTGCCGGCAGGGCGTTGAGTGGCTACACCTTC. Encoded protein: CASSAGRALSGYTF.

V and J are TRBV7-2 and TRBJ2-1; 14 positions agree with TRBD2. The CDR3 runs 15 residues. The germline gives CDR1 SGHTA, CDR2 FQGNSA. Trimming removed 5 bases from V and 10 bases from J; junction bases left unmatched: 7. For the CDR3, the DNA is TGTGCCAGCAGCCTGACTAGCGGGAGGGCCGGGGAGCAGTTCTTC. This sequence encodes CASSLTSGRAGEQFF.

This clone was detected only a few times. J is TRBJ2-3 and V is TRBV7-2; TRBD1 matches 9 bases. The CDR3 extends over 16 amino acids. Looked up from germline, CDR1 is SGHTA and CDR2 is FQGNSA. Unmatched junction bases numbered 11, after V lost 5 bases and J lost 5 bases. This CDR3 reads CASSPQPGQGVDTQYF. The CDR3 DNA reads as TGTGCCAGCAGCCCTCAACCGGGACAGGGAGTAGATACGCAGTATTTT.

This chain connects TRBV30 to TRBJ2-7; 7 bases match TRBD2. This CDR3 is built from 14 residues. Germline-derived CDR1 and CDR2 are GTSNPN and SVGIG (reference sequence). The ends lost 4 bases at V and 5 bases at J; junction bases unmatched: 11. The CDR3 loop reads CAWNRAGVGHEQYF. CDR3 DNA: TGTGCCTGGAATCGGGCGGGAGTGGGGCACGAGCAGTACTTC. Based on the CDR3 plus reference TRBV30 and TRBJ2-7, the full variable domain is SQTIHQWPATLVQPVGSPLSLECTVEGTSNPNLYWYRQAAGRGLQLLFYSVGIGQISSEVPQNLSASRPQDRQFILSSKKLLLSDSGFYLCAWNRAGVGHEQYFGPGTRLTVT.

The chain combines TRBV4-1 with TRBJ2-1; D is unresolved. Trimming removed 3 bases from V and 9 bases from J, with 12 bases in between. The CDR3 runs to 13 residues. Germline lookup yields CDR1 MGHRA and CDR2 YSYEKL. Here the CDR3 reads CASSQGYPAEQFF. The CDR3, as DNA: TGCGCCAGCAGCCAGGGATATCCGGCTGAGCAGTTCTTC.

The chain uses TRBV7-2 and TRBJ2-7, with TRBD2 identical over 7 bases. The CDR3 is 13 residues long. With V trimmed by 5 bases and J by 5 bases, 6 bases remained unmatched. CDR1 and CDR2 from the germline V gene are SGHTA and FQGNSA. CDR3 nucleotides: TGTGCCAGCAGCCACGGGAGGCTCAACGAGCAGTACTTC. This translates into CASSHGRLNEQYF.

This clone was seen only a few times. The chain couples TRBV30 to TRBJ1-5; 9 positions match TRBD1. In germline, CDR1 is GTSNPN, CDR2 SVGIG (reference sequence). The CDR3 has 14 amino acids. V lost 2 bases, J lost 5 bases, and 4 bases stayed unmatched. Written as DNA, the CDR3 is TGTGCCTGGAGTTCCGACAGGGGGTATCAGCCCCAGCATTTT. The encoded protein is CAWSSDRGYQPQHF.

This clone was seen a handful of times. The genes are TRBV29-1 and TRBJ1-1; TRBD1 agrees at 9 bases. The CDR3 sequence is 15 residues long. V lost 5 bases, J lost 3 bases, and 10 bases stayed unmatched. The germline gives CDR1 SQVTM, CDR2 ANQGSEA. CDR3 protein: CSVSHLQGADTEAFF. CDR3 DNA sequence: TGCAGCGTTTCGCACCTACAGGGGGCGGACACTGAAGCTTTCTTT.

This clone showed up just a few times. This chain's CDR3 is CASSGQGGYGYTF. Here the CDR3 DNA reads TGTGCCAGCAGTGGACAGGGCGGCTATGGCTACACCTTC. This chain connects TRBV7-9 to TRBJ1-2, with TRBD1 identical over 8 bases. With 6 bases clipped from V and 4 bases from J, the junction kept 4 bases outside the gene matches. The CDR3 covers 13 residues. Germline V gene sequence: CDR1 SEHNR, CDR2 FQNEAQ (reference sequence).

Note on this clone: Other DNA sequences in this specimen translate into the identical CDR3. The rearrangement links TRBV7-9 to TRBJ2-1, with TRBD2 matching over 10 bases. With V trimmed by 5 bases and J by 5 bases, 3 bases remained unmatched. CDR1 SEHNR and CDR2 FQNEAQ come from the germline V gene (reference sequence). This CDR3 region has 14 residues. The CDR3 nucleotides read TGTGCCAGCAGCCTCGGACTAGCGGACAATGAGCAGTTCTTC. Its protein product is CASSLGLADNEQFF. The variable domain in full, with the rest retrieved from reference TRBV7-9 and TRBJ2-1, is DTGVSQNPRHKITKRGQNVTFRCDPISEHNRLYWYRQTLGQGPEFLTYFQNEAQLEKSRLLSDRFSAERPKGSFSTLEIQRTEQGDSAMYLCASSLGLADNEQFFGPGTRLTVL.

The rearrangement uses TRBV7-9 and TRBJ2-7; 9 nucleotides align to TRBD1. Germline CDR1 reads SEHNR; CDR2 reads FQNEAQ (reference sequence). V trimming: 5 bases; J trimming: 5 bases; junction bases outside the gene matches: 10. The CDR3 runs to 15 residues. CDR3 residues: CASSGLGQGIDEQYF. CDR3 coding DNA: TGTGCCAGCAGCGGACTTGGACAGGGGATCGACGAGCAGTACTTC.

This clone has only a few counts. The CDR3 sequence is CAWRKPGLVYEQYF. In nucleotides, the CDR3 is TGTGCCTGGAGGAAACCGGGACTAGTCTACGAGCAGTACTTC. The V gene is TRBV30, the J gene TRBJ2-7, with TRBD2 identical over 8 bases. Per the germline V gene, CDR1 is GTSNPN and CDR2 is SVGIG (reference sequence). The CDR3 runs to 14 residues. J was trimmed by 3 bases and V by 3 bases; bases with no gene match: 7.

As for this clone: The sample holds other DNA sequences that translate to the same CDR3. V gene TRBV6-1 combines with J gene TRBJ2-5; 11 bases align to TRBD1. This CDR3 is built from 13 residues. CDR1 and CDR2 from the germline V gene are MNHNS and SASEGT. With V trimmed by 4 bases and J by 5 bases, 0 bases remained unmatched. The chain's CDR3 is CASSGDRGETQYF. The CDR3 nucleotides are TGTGCCAGCAGTGGGGACAGGGGGGAGACCCAGTACTTC.

This clone was found a few times. The genes are TRBV29-1 and TRBJ1-1, with D possibly being TRBD1 (6 bases). The CDR3 has 13 residues. Germline V gene sequence: CDR1 SQVTM, CDR2 ANQGSEA. The ends were cut back, 5 bases at V and 4 bases at J, with 14 bases in the middle. The CDR3: CSVRETQGTEAFF. DNA for the CDR3: TGCAGCGTTCGAGAGACACAGGGCACTGAAGCTTTCTTT.

The table lists this clone with a few counts. V usage is TRBV2 and J usage is TRBJ2-7; possibly TRBD2 for D (5 bases). CDR1 and CDR2 from the germline V gene are SNHLY and FYNNEI. V was shortened by 4 bases and J by 6 bases, with 13 bases between the two germline ends. CDR3 size: 13 residues. CDR3 sequence: CASSVEDPGEQYF. CDR3 DNA sequence: TGTGCCAGCAGTGTGGAGGACCCCGGCGAGCAGTACTTC.

This clone has just a few counts. The CDR3 loop is CASSFVGTPGETQYF. CDR3 in DNA: TGCGCCAGCAGCTTTGTCGGGACACCTGGAGAGACCCAGTACTTC. V and J are TRBV5-1 and TRBJ2-5; a possible D gene is TRBD1 (6 bases). Germline values: CDR1 SGHRS, CDR2 YFSETQ. This CDR3 is built from 15 residues. The germline V and J ends were trimmed by 2 bases and 4 bases, with 15 bases remaining between them.

V and J are TRBV7-2 and TRBJ2-2; 12 nucleotides align to TRBD2. CDR1 and CDR2 (germline): SGHTA, FQGNSA. This CDR3 contains 16 residues. V trimming: 6 bases; J trimming: 2 bases; junction bases outside the gene matches: 4. CDR3 coding DNA: TGTGCCAGCAGTCCGACTAGCGGGAGAAACACCGGGGAGCTGTTTTTT. Translating it yields CASSPTSGRNTGELFF.

The chain couples TRBV6-6 to TRBJ2-7; D is possibly TRBD2 (6 bases). V was cut by 6 bases and J by 6 bases, with 21 bases left in between. The length of the CDR3 is 15 residues. The V gene's germline CDR1 is MNHNY and CDR2 SVGAGI (reference sequence). CDR3 residues: CASRPPGGEVAEQYF. In DNA, the CDR3 is TGTGCCAGCAGACCCCCGGGCGGGGAGGTCGCCGAGCAGTACTTC.

This clone was observed a few times. This CDR3 is also generated by other DNA sequences in the sample. CDR3 sequence (DNA): TGTGCCTGGAGCCCCCGCCGCTCTGGAAACACCATATATTTT. Its protein product is CAWSPRRSGNTIYF. V usage is TRBV30 and J usage is TRBJ1-3; no reliable D call. CDR1 GTSNPN and CDR2 SVGIG come from the germline V gene (reference sequence). V was trimmed by 3 bases and J by 0 bases, leaving 9 bases between them. This CDR3 region has 14 residues.

This clone occurred many times. The rearrangement joins TRBV30 to TRBJ1-2; a weak D match, TRBD1 (6 bases). Trimming cost V 5 bases and J 3 bases, with 7 bases left between them. Per germline, CDR1 GTSNPN and CDR2 SVGIG (reference sequence). This CDR3 comprises 11 residues. The CDR3 coding sequence is TGTGCCTGGGACAGGCACTATGGCTACACCTTC. It specifies CAWDRHYGYTF.